These 27 T cell receptor beta chains originate from one sample sequenced in a study of CD8 T cells in Susac syndrome. Random hexamers primed reverse transcription of about 0.5 to 1 ug RNA. Each CDR3 protein gets one entry after TCRdb re-called the immunoSEQ multiplex PCR reads with MiXCR. The table lists nearly 200,000 distinct CDR3 sequences, about 96% of them singletons, with around 0.085% in the top ten. Material: CD4+ T cells from PBMCs. Receptors originate from a human donor with multiple sclerosis.

The chain is built from TRBV29-1 and TRBJ1-4; D gene ambiguous. Germline-derived CDR1 and CDR2 are SQVTM and ANQGSEA. The V end was cut by 5 bases, the J end by 6 bases, with 7 bases between. This CDR3 spans 11 amino acids. The CDR3 bases are TGCAGCGTTTACCGCCATGAAAAACTGTTTTTT. Translating it yields CSVYRHEKLFF.

The gene calls are TRBV30 and TRBJ2-1; D gene ambiguous. V was clipped by 0 bases and J by 7 bases, with 7 bases between them. CDR1 is GTSNPN, CDR2 SVGIG, per germline (reference sequence). This CDR3 region has 12 residues. The CDR3 loop reads CAWSVLVNEQFF. Here the CDR3 DNA reads TGTGCCTGGAGTGTACTCGTGAATGAGCAGTTCTTC.

The chain combines TRBV27 with TRBJ1-4, with a weak D call TRBD1 (5 bases). V lost 3 bases and J lost 8, with 13 bases in between. The germline V gene has CDR1 MNHEY and CDR2 SMNVEV (reference sequence). CDR3 length: 14 amino acids. Written as DNA, the CDR3 is TGTGCCAGCAGTTTTGAGGGGCCAGCGGAAAAACTGTTTTTT. Translated, it gives CASSFEGPAEKLFF. The whole variable domain, filled in from reference TRBV27 and TRBJ1-4, reads EAQVTQNPRYLITVTGKKLTVTCSQNMNHEYMSWYRQDPGLGLRQIYYSMNVEVTDKGDVPEGYKVSRKEKRNFPLILESPSPNQTSLYFCASSFEGPAEKLFFGSGTQLSVL.

The chain is built from TRBV5-6 and TRBJ2-7; 7 bases align to TRBD1. Germline CDR1 reads SGHDT; CDR2 reads YYEEEE. The CDR3 spans 15 residues. V lost 4 bases to trimming and J lost 2 bases; unmatched junction nucleotides: 9. The CDR3, as DNA: TGTGCCAGCAGCGCCGGGACAGTTAGTCCCTACGAGCAGTACTTC. Translating it yields CASSAGTVSPYEQYF.

The chain joins TRBV4-1 to TRBJ2-3, with 15 nucleotides matching TRBD2. There are 20 residues in the CDR3. Trimming removed 4 bases from V and 9 bases from J; junction bases left unmatched: 20. From germline, CDR1 is MGHRA and CDR2 YSYEKL. CDR3: CASSPTWDRTGLAGGGTQYF. The CDR3 coding sequence is TGCGCCAGCAGCCCAACCTGGGACCGAACGGGACTAGCGGGAGGTGGCACGCAGTATTTT.

The V gene is TRBV29-1, the J gene TRBJ2-6, with unresolved D. The CDR3 extends over 14 amino acids. Germline CDR1 is SQVTM and CDR2 is ANQGSEA. Trimming shortened V by 2 bases and J by 0 bases, and 5 bases separated the two germline ends. The DNA for the CDR3 is TGCAGCGTTGAAACAAGCTCTGGGGCCAACGTCCTGACTTTC. Amino acid sequence: CSVETSSGANVLTF.

The CDR3 loop reads CASSLGTGRNGYTF. In nucleotides, the CDR3 is TGTGCCAGCAGTTTAGGGACAGGGAGGAACGGCTACACCTTC. J is TRBJ1-2 and V is TRBV12-3 or TRBV12-4; 8 bases match TRBD1. Losses at the gene ends were 1 base for V and 8 bases for J; bases not matched to a gene: 6. The CDR3 consists of 14 residues.

In its sample, this clonotype was seen once. This rearrangement joins TRBV19 to TRBJ1-5, with D maybe TRBD1 (6 bases). V lost 6 bases and J 4 bases, leaving 7 bases between the germline ends. Germline V lookup: CDR1 LNHDA, CDR2 SQIVND (reference sequence). CDR3 length: 12 residues. CDR3 sequence reads: CASRGTNQPQHF. The CDR3 nucleotides read TGTGCCAGTAGGGGGACAAATCAGCCCCAGCATTTT.

V is TRBV7-6 and J is TRBJ2-5; D assignment may be TRBD1 or TRBD2 (6 bases each). Trimming took off 2 bases at V and 5 bases at J, with 9 bases between the two ends. The CDR3 covers 13 residues. Germline CDR1 and CDR2: SGHVS and FNYEAQ. This CDR3 is CASSLWRGETQYF. CDR3 nucleotide sequence: TGTGCCAGCAGCTTATGGAGGGGGGAGACCCAGTACTTC.

The J gene is TRBJ1-5, the V gene TRBV20-1; maybe TRBD1 (5 bases). The CDR3 has 12 residues. The germline gives CDR1 DFQATT, CDR2 SNEGSKA (reference sequence). V lost 4 bases to trimming and J lost 5 bases, with 9 bases between them. The chain's CDR3 is CSAIQGDQPQHF. CDR3 DNA: TGCAGTGCTATCCAGGGAGATCAGCCCCAGCATTTT.

The CDR3: CASSSRTGPQQYF. The CDR3 DNA follows: TGTGCCAGCAGTTCGCGGACAGGCCCTCAGCAGTACTTC. The V gene is TRBV11-2, the J gene TRBJ2-7; 7 bases match TRBD1. Trimming took 6 bases from V and 8 from J; bases not matched to a gene: 10. The CDR3 runs to 13 residues. In germline, CDR1 is SGHAT, CDR2 FQNNGV.

This chain links TRBV30 with TRBJ2-2; TRBD1 might be the D (5 bases). V was clipped by 8 bases and J by 0 bases, with 13 bases between them. CDR3 length equals 14 residues. Germline CDR1 and CDR2: GTSNPN and SVGIG (reference sequence). The CDR3 DNA reads TGTGCCCGTCGGACACTCGCGAACACCGGGGAGCTGTTTTTT. Its protein is CARRTLANTGELFF.

There are a few counts of this clonotype. The J gene is TRBJ2-5, the V gene TRBV18; no firm D call. CDR1 and CDR2 (germline): KGHSH, LQKENI. The CDR3 runs to 13 residues. Trimming cost V 3 bases and J 5 bases, with 10 bases left between them. This chain's CDR3 is CASSPRQRETQYF. The DNA for the CDR3 is TGTGCCAGCTCACCTCGGCAGAGGGAGACCCAGTACTTC.

V gene TRBV24-1 combines with J gene TRBJ1-2; 7 bases fit TRBD1. The J segment lost 5 bases and the V segment lost 7 bases, leaving 6 bases of the junction unmatched. Germline CDR1 and CDR2: KGHDR and SFDVKD. The CDR3 runs to 13 residues. The CDR3 coding sequence is TGTGCCACCAGCGCCGGGACAGAATATGGCTACACCTTC. Amino acid sequence: CATSAGTEYGYTF.

V and J are TRBV30 and TRBJ2-1; D is ambiguous. The CDR3 totals 14 residues. With 4 bases removed from V and 0 bases from J, the gap between germline ends came to 10 bases. CDR1 GTSNPN and CDR2 SVGIG come from the germline V gene (reference sequence). CDR3 nucleotide sequence: TGTGCCTGGACGGAGACCAGCTCCTACAATGAGCAGTTCTTC. This codes for CAWTETSSYNEQFF. Full variable domain (missing parts from reference TRBV30 and TRBJ2-1): SQTIHQWPATLVQPVGSPLSLECTVEGTSNPNLYWYRQAAGRGLQLLFYSVGIGQISSEVPQNLSASRPQDRQFILSSKKLLLSDSGFYLCAWTETSSYNEQFFGPGTRLTVL.

CDR3 bases: TGCGCCAGCAGCTTGGAGGGGGACACTAGCACAGATACGCAGTATTTT. Translating gives CASSLEGDTSTDTQYF. The genes are TRBV5-1 and TRBJ2-3; tentatively, D is TRBD1 (6 bases). V was trimmed by 0 bases and J by 0 bases, leaving 11 bases between them. CDR3 length equals 16 residues. Germline V gives CDR1 SGHRS, CDR2 YFSETQ.

This clonotype was picked up one time. The chain is built from TRBV27 and TRBJ2-7, with 9 bases lining up with TRBD2. V gave up 6 bases and J gave up 7 bases; unmatched junction bases: 10. Germline CDR1 reads MNHEY; CDR2 reads SMNVEV (reference sequence). The CDR3 totals 14 residues. The CDR3 loop is CASSRTSAGWEQYF. CDR3 DNA sequence: TGTGCCAGCAGCCGGACTAGCGCTGGATGGGAGCAGTACTTC.

The genes are TRBV12-3 or TRBV12-4 and TRBJ1-2; D is perhaps TRBD1 (6 bases). The CDR3 has 12 amino acids. Between the trimmed V and J ends, which lost 6 bases and 7 bases, there was a span of 12 bases. The CDR3 DNA reads as TGTGCCAGCAGCAGTCACAGGGTTGGCTACACCTTC. Its protein is CASSSHRVGYTF.

The chain employs TRBV7-9 and TRBJ2-7; 10 bases fit TRBD2. This CDR3 is built from 15 residues. Germline values: CDR1 SEHNR, CDR2 FQNEAQ (reference sequence). V shed 7 bases, J shed 1 base, and the junction held 7 bases outside the gene matches. The CDR3 is CASTQAGGSSYEQYF. The CDR3, as DNA: TGTGCCAGCACCCAAGCGGGAGGGAGTTCCTACGAGCAGTACTTC.

This chain joins TRBV29-1 and TRBJ1-3; D is ambiguous. Germline CDR1 and CDR2: SQVTM and ANQGSEA. Trimming shortened V by 6 bases and J by 0 bases, and 12 bases separated the two germline ends. The CDR3 runs 14 residues. The CDR3 loop reads CSVVGRYSGNTIYF. As DNA, the CDR3 is TGCAGCGTGGTCGGCAGGTACTCTGGAAACACCATATATTTT.

The V call is TRBV11-2, the J call TRBJ2-1; no clear D. The V end lost 0 bases, the J end lost 12 bases, and 12 bases lay between the germline ends. Germline V lookup: CDR1 SGHAT, CDR2 FQNNGV. The CDR3 is 13 amino acids. The CDR3 is CASSLEERIGQFF. As DNA, the CDR3 is TGTGCCAGCAGCTTAGAGGAGAGAATCGGGCAGTTCTTC.

CDR3 in amino acids: CASSGTQSSYNEQFF. The CDR3 nucleotides read TGTGCCAGCAGTGGCACCCAATCCTCCTACAATGAGCAGTTCTTC. The chain joins TRBV6-1 to TRBJ2-1; D gene unclear. The CDR3 spans 15 residues. CDR1 is MNHNS, CDR2 SASEGT, per germline. V was trimmed by 4 bases and J by 0 bases, leaving 10 bases between them.

The V and J genes are TRBV18 and TRBJ2-3; D is unresolved. The germline gives CDR1 KGHSH, CDR2 LQKENI. CDR3 length equals 15 residues. Trimming took off 3 bases at V and 1 base at J, with 11 bases between the two ends. The CDR3 sequence: CASSPMSLGTDTQYF. For the CDR3, the DNA is TGTGCCAGCTCACCCATGAGCCTTGGCACAGATACGCAGTATTTT.

The chain combines TRBV7-9 with TRBJ2-3; 7 bases line up with TRBD2. This CDR3 is 15 amino acids long. V gave up 5 bases and J gave up 1 base; unmatched junction bases: 6. CDR1 SEHNR and CDR2 FQNEAQ come from the germline V gene (reference sequence). The CDR3 reads CASSPSRGGTDTQYF. The CDR3 nucleotides read TGTGCCAGCAGCCCTTCACGGGGGGGCACAGATACGCAGTATTTT.

The V and J genes are TRBV30 and TRBJ1-5, with a weak D call TRBD1 (5 bases). With 1 base removed from V and 6 bases from J, the gap between germline ends came to 13 bases. Germline V lookup: CDR1 GTSNPN, CDR2 SVGIG (reference sequence). CDR3 length equals 14 residues. The CDR3 region has the DNA TGTGCCTGGAGTGGCGGGGGAGTCGGTCAGCCCCAGCATTTT. As protein: CAWSGGGVGQPQHF. The full variable domain, rest sourced from reference TRBV30 and TRBJ1-5, is SQTIHQWPATLVQPVGSPLSLECTVEGTSNPNLYWYRQAAGRGLQLLFYSVGIGQISSEVPQNLSASRPQDRQFILSSKKLLLSDSGFYLCAWSGGGVGQPQHFGDGTRLSIL.

CDR3 DNA: TGTGCCAGCAGCTTAATGCGGGGGGGATCCTACGAGCAGTACTTC. This gives the protein CASSLMRGGSYEQYF. The chain joins TRBV7-8 to TRBJ2-7, with 9 bases matching TRBD2. J lost 1 base, V lost 2 bases, and 3 bases had no gene match. CDR1 and CDR2 from the germline V gene are SGHVS and FQNEAQ. The CDR3 extends over 15 amino acids.

The chain combines TRBV5-1 with TRBJ2-1; possible D gene TRBD2, 6 bases. The CDR3 contains 17 residues. Trimming stripped 0 bases from V and 1 base from J, with 14 bases between. The germline CDR1 and CDR2 sequences are SGHRS and YFSETQ. Here the CDR3 reads CASSLDSRLESYNEQFF. As DNA, the CDR3 is TGCGCCAGCAGCTTGGATTCGCGACTAGAATCCTACAATGAGCAGTTCTTC.